The 14 T cell receptor beta chains reported below all come from one sample, sequenced in a study of T cells in Graves' hyperthyroidism and ophthalmopathy. There were TCR beta CDR3 regions amplified from RNA transcripts. RT-PCR in the first round (using the HTBI primer set) targeted the TCR CDR3. MiXCR, run by TCRdb on the multiplex PCR reads, gives a single entry per CDR3 protein. The data hold almost 350,000 distinct CDR3 sequences, with 15% to 20% observed a single time. Sequenced input: blood. Receptors originate from a woman aged 35 to 49 with Graves' ophthalmopathy.

This clonotype was recorded many times. The chain couples TRBV20-1 to TRBJ2-2; D not resolved. The CDR3 runs to 17 residues. Germline V gives CDR1 DFQATT, CDR2 SNEGSKA (reference sequence). Trimming took 6 bases from V and 2 from J, leaving 22 bases between them. The chain's CDR3 is CSARRSEIYTNTGELFF. The CDR3 bases are TGCAGTGCCAGAAGATCAGAAATTTATACAAACACCGGGGAGCTGTTTTTT.

This clonotype is a singleton in its sample. A much more abundant neighbour one base away suggests this may be a read error. This chain's CDR3 is CASSLSVRNSEAFF. The CDR3 bases are TGTGCCAGCAGCTTAAGTGTTCGGAACTCTGAAGCTTTCTTT. The chain links TRBV7-2 to TRBJ1-1; D gene unclear. CDR3 size: 14 residues. Looked up from germline, CDR1 is SGHTA and CDR2 is FQGNSA.

As concerns this clonotype: Since a much larger clone is just one base distant, this may be a read error. The V gene is TRBV6-1, the J gene TRBJ1-3; no clear D gene. V gave up 7 bases and J gave up 0 bases, with 16 bases separating them. Germline CDR1 MNHNS, CDR2 SASEGT. The CDR3 spans 16 residues. In DNA form, the CDR3 reads TGTGCCAGCAAGCGGAGTACTACGGGCTCTGGAAACACCATATATTTT. Protein: CASKRSTTGSGNTIYF.

This clonotype was detected only a few times. This may stem from a read error, because a much larger clone lies one nucleotide away. This chain uses TRBV5-1 with TRBJ1-1; 7 positions agree with TRBD1. The CDR3 runs 14 residues. The germline gives CDR1 SGHRS, CDR2 YFSETQ. The CDR3 region has the DNA TGCGCCAGCAGCCCCCAGGGACAGAACACTGGAGCTTTCTTT. This translates into CASSPQGQNTGAFF.

In this sample, this clonotype turned up many times. The rearrangement joins TRBV20-1 to TRBJ2-7; D may be TRBD2 (5 bases). V lost 0 bases, J lost 0 bases, and 9 bases lay in between. The CDR3 extends over 14 amino acids. The germline V gene encodes CDR1 DFQATT and CDR2 SNEGSKA (reference sequence). For the CDR3, the DNA is TGCAGTGCTAGAGAGAGGGCTACCTCCTACGAGCAGTACTTC. Translated: CSARERATSYEQYF.

V is TRBV6-1 and J is TRBJ1-1; 8 nucleotides line up with TRBD1. Germline V gene sequence: CDR1 MNHNS, CDR2 SASEGT. The CDR3 has 15 amino acids. V dropped 5 bases and J dropped 4; count of bases not matched to a gene: 9. CDR3 region: CASSIQQGGGTEAFF. The CDR3 coding sequence is TGTGCCAGCAGTATTCAACAGGGGGGAGGCACTGAAGCTTTCTTT.

In this sample, this clonotype turned up many times. This chain links TRBV30 with TRBJ1-2; D not certain. The CDR3 is 13 residues long. Between the trimmed V and J ends, which lost 0 bases and 2 bases, there was a span of 7 bases. Germline V gives CDR1 GTSNPN, CDR2 SVGIG (reference sequence). DNA for the CDR3: TGTGCCTGGAGTGTGCAAAGCAACTATGGCTACACCTTC. The encoded protein is CAWSVQSNYGYTF.

This clonotype was counted at least ten times. The chain couples TRBV27 to TRBJ1-1, with D possibly matching TRBD1 (6 bases). The germline gives CDR1 MNHEY, CDR2 SMNVEV (reference sequence). Deletions cut 3 bases from V and 12 bases from J, with 23 bases between. The CDR3 is 15 residues long. This chain's CDR3 is CASSLSSGASARTFF. CDR3 nucleotides: TGTGCCAGCAGTTTGTCCTCAGGGGCTTCTGCCAGGACTTTCTTT.

This clonotype showed up many times. Its ends do not fully match the called genes, so a read error is possible. This chain links TRBV28 with TRBJ1-6; D not certain. This CDR3 region has 17 residues. Germline V CDR1 and CDR2: MDHEN, SYDVKM. The CDR3 DNA reads TGTGCCAGCAGTTTAGGTGGCCGACTAGAGTATAGTTCACCCCTCCACTTT. The encoded protein is CASSLGGRLEYSSPLHF.

This clonotype was detected ten times or more. V is TRBV30 and J is TRBJ2-7, with 8 nucleotides matching TRBD2. The V and J ends lost 5 bases and 2 bases, in that order; junction bases with no gene match: 8. CDR1 is GTSNPN and CDR2 is SVGIG in the germline V gene (reference sequence). The CDR3 runs to 14 residues. The CDR3 loop reads CAWDDSGRAYEQYF. The CDR3, as DNA: TGTGCCTGGGACGACAGCGGGAGAGCCTACGAGCAGTACTTC.

Ten or more counts support this clonotype. J is TRBJ2-3 and V is TRBV20-1, with 8 bases that match TRBD2. Germline-derived CDR1 and CDR2 are DFQATT and SNEGSKA (reference sequence). CDR3 size: 16 residues. Unmatched junction bases numbered 13, after V lost 6 bases and J lost 2 bases. The CDR3 nucleotides are TGCAGTGCACTCAGCGGGAGCTCCGTCTTCACAGATACGCAGTATTTT. It encodes CSALSGSSVFTDTQYF.

This clonotype came up many times. The chain links TRBV28 to TRBJ1-5; 7 nucleotides match TRBD1. CDR1 is MDHEN and CDR2 is SYDVKM in the germline V gene. The CDR3 runs to 15 residues. With V trimmed by 7 bases and J by 5 bases, 11 bases remained unmatched. The CDR3 is CASTHPGQVHQPQHF. The CDR3 DNA reads as TGTGCCAGCACCCACCCAGGACAGGTCCATCAGCCCCAGCATTTT. Full variable domain (remainder filled in from reference TRBV28 and TRBJ1-5): DVKVTQSSRYLVKRTGEKVFLECVQDMDHENMFWYRQDPGLGLRLIYFSYDVKMKEKGDIPEGYSVSREKKERFSLILESASTNQTSMYLCASTHPGQVHQPQHFGDGTRLSIL.

In this sample, this clonotype turned up a few times. The chain carries TRBV28 and TRBJ1-5; the D gene is possibly TRBD1 (5 bases). The CDR3 runs to 15 residues. The V end was cut by 2 bases, the J end by 5 bases, with 13 bases between. Germline assignment: CDR1 MDHEN and CDR2 SYDVKM. Here the CDR3 reads CASSLGGAFDQPQHF. CDR3 nucleotides: TGTGCCAGCAGTTTAGGTGGGGCCTTCGATCAGCCCCAGCATTTT.

This clonotype has just a few counts. This chain uses TRBV2 with TRBJ2-2, with no clear D. Germline V CDR1 and CDR2: SNHLY, FYNNEI. This CDR3 region has 13 residues. Trimming took 6 bases from V and 6 from J, leaving 11 bases between them. CDR3 nucleotide sequence: TGTGCCAGCAGCCTGAAGTCCCCCGGGGAGCTGTTTTTT. This encodes CASSLKSPGELFF.